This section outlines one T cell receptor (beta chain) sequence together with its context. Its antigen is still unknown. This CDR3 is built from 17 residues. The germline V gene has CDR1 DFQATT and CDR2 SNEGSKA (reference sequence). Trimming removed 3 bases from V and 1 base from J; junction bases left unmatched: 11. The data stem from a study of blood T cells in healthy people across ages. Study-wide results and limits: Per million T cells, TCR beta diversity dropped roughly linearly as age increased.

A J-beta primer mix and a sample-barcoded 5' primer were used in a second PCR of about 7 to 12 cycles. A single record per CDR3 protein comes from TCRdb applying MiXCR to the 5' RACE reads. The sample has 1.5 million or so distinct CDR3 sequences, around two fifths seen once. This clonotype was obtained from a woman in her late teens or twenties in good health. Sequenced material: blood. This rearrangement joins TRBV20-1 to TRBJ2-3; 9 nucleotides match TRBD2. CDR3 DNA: TGCAGTGCTAGTTATGGGGCTAGCGGGGTCCGCACAGATACGCAGTATTTT. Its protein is CSASYGASGVRTDTQYF.